This is a list of T cell receptor beta chains from one sample in a study of blood T cell repertoires in COVID-19. Method: immunoSEQ multiplex PCR; TCRdb's copy keeps in-frame clones and lacks some. Of approximately 190,000 clones detected, around four fifths appear once; the ten largest clones hold 6% to 7%. Sequencing input: peripheral blood. The receptors originated from a woman between 40 and 55 years old with acute or convalescent COVID-19. Both conserved end residues are part of each CDR3. D genes are given only for firm matches. Where a row states a size, it is once, few, many or the class of an expanded clone; other rows omit it.

clone_size | j_call | v_call | d_call | cdr3_length | cdr3_nt | cdr3_aa
few | TRBJ2-6 | TRBV19 | NA | 16 | TGTGCCAGTAGTAGTAGGGGCCGCTCTGGGGCCAACGTCCTGACTTTC | CASSSRGRSGANVLTF
NA | TRBJ2-3 | TRBV28 | TRBD2 | 17 | TGTGCCAGCAGTTCACCCCGGGAGGGAGTAAGGACAGATACGCAGTATTTT | CASSSPREGVRTDTQYF
NA | TRBJ2-7 | TRBV5-1 | TRBD2 | 16 | TGCGCCAGCAGCACCGGAACTAGCGGCTTCTCCTACGAGCAGTACTTC | CASSTGTSGFSYEQYF
NA | TRBJ2-1 | TRBV5-1 | NA | 11 | TGCGCCAGCAGCTTGCAGGATGAGCAGTTCTTC | CASSLQDEQFF
NA | TRBJ2-1 | TRBV5-1 | TRBD2 | 16 | TGCGCCAGCAGCCCGGGGGGGAGGCCGACACGGAATGAGCAGTTCTTC | CASSPGGRPTRNEQFF
NA | TRBJ1-4 | TRBV5-6 | NA | 16 | TGTGCCAGCAGCTTGATGACAGCTTGGGAACATGAAAAACTGTTTTTT | CASSLMTAWEHEKLFF
NA | TRBJ1-4 | TRBV7-6 | NA | 16 | TGTGCCAGCAGCAGGTCAAGGAGGGACCCGAATGAAAAACTGTTTTTT | CASSRSRRDPNEKLFF
NA | TRBJ2-7 | TRBV28 | NA | 14 | TGTGCCAGCTGGGGGCCATTAGCCCCCTACGAGCAGTACTTC | CASWGPLAPYEQYF
NA | TRBJ2-5 | TRBV24-1 | TRBD2 | 16 | TGTGCCACCAGTGCCCGAGCGGGAGGGCCCTTAGAGACCCAGTACTTC | CATSARAGGPLETQYF
NA | TRBJ1-5 | TRBV6-1 | NA | 17 | TGTGCCAGCAGTGATAGAACGTCGTCAGGGGGCAATCAGCCCCAGCATTTT | CASSDRTSSGGNQPQHF
NA | TRBJ2-3 | TRBV7-2 | NA | 12 | TGTGCCAGCAGCTCCCTCGGAGATACGCAGTATTTT | CASSSLGDTQYF
NA | TRBJ1-1 | TRBV5-8 | NA | 15 | TGTGCCAGCAGGGAAACGGGGGGCCTGGACACTGAAGCTTTCTTT | CASRETGGLDTEAFF
NA | TRBJ1-2 | TRBV30 | NA | 16 | TGTGCCTGGAGCCACGGGGGGGGCCTCTGGAACTATGGCTACACCTTC | CAWSHGGGLWNYGYTF
NA | TRBJ1-6 | TRBV7-8 | NA | 15 | TGTGCCAGCAGCTTAGGTTGGGGGGGCGCATCACCCCTCCACTTT | CASSLGWGGASPLHF
NA | TRBJ1-2 | TRBV28 | TRBD1 | 12 | TGTGCCAGCAGCGGGACAGCTTATGGCTACACCTTC | CASSGTAYGYTF
NA | TRBJ2-1 | TRBV9 | NA | 16 | TGTGCCAGCAGCGTAGCAGGAGGGGTTACTCACAATGAGCAGTTCTTC | CASSVAGGVTHNEQFF
NA | TRBJ1-1 | TRBV18 | TRBD1 | 11 | TGTGCCAGCTCCAGGGACAGGGGAGCTTTCTTT | CASSRDRGAFF
NA | TRBJ1-1 | TRBV5-1 | NA | 14 | TGCGCCAGCAGCGCGGACAGAATGAACACTGAAGCTTTCTTT | CASSADRMNTEAFF
NA | TRBJ1-2 | TRBV27 | NA | 15 | TGTGCCAGCAGTCCGACACCTCCACCCCACTATGGCTACACCTTC | CASSPTPPPHYGYTF
NA | TRBJ1-4 | TRBV9 | NA | 12 | TGTGCCAGCAGCGTTCCAGGGGAAAAACTGTTTTTT | CASSVPGEKLFF
NA | TRBJ1-1 | TRBV7-9 | NA | 13 | TGTGCCAGCAGCGGTAGCGCGTTGCTGGTAGCTTTCTTT | CASSGSALLVAFF
NA | TRBJ2-1 | TRBV2 | TRBD2 | 15 | TGTGCCAGCAGGGGAAGGAGTGGACTAGCCAATGAGCAGTTCTTC | CASRGRSGLANEQFF